This T cell receptor beta chain was identified in a study of blood T cell repertoires in COVID-19. Study summary: Sources were T cells, B-cell-depleted T cells, or PBMCs; the material itself was cDNA or gDNA.

Original processing notes: Counts of nucleated cells, estimated from reference gene primer amplification, were obtained. Libraries were prepared by immunoSEQ multiplex PCR; TCRdb keeps only in-frame clonotypes and omits some of them. The V and J calls and the clone size are those of that table, but D and trimming were determined from the DNA. This table has roughly 180,000 clones, roughly four fifths appearing once. Germline CDR1 reads SGHVS; CDR2 reads FQNEAQ. After removal of 0 bases from V and 2 bases from J, the junction contained 2 bases not matched to a gene. The CDR3 contains 15 residues. This TCR came from a human donor in a cohort sampled during active COVID-19. The V gene is TRBV7-8, the J gene TRBJ2-5; the match to TRBD1 covers 8 bases. Sequences were obtained from peripheral blood. The CDR3 here is CASSLAGTGQETQYF. CDR3 nucleotides: TGTGCCAGCAGCTTAGCGGGGACAGGACAAGAGACCCAGTACTTC.